This T cell receptor beta chain came from a study of blood T cell repertoires in COVID-19. About the research overall: COVID-19 samples from acute and convalescent phases originated in the United States, Italy and Spain.

Measured with immunoSEQ multiplex PCR; TCRdb has only the in-frame clones, and not every one. The profile shows about 82,000 clones, over 70% of them singletons. The TCR comes from a woman aged 55 to 70 with acute or convalescent COVID-19. Sequencing was done on a sample of peripheral blood.

The CDR3, as DNA: TGTGCCAGCAGCCCCAGGGCGGGGAGCTCCTACGAGCAGTACTTC. Residues: CASSPRAGSSYEQYF. The chain has TRBV7-2 and TRBJ2-7, with D possibly matching TRBD2 (6 bases). V was trimmed by 5 bases and J by 0 bases, leaving 14 bases between them. The CDR3 spans 15 residues. Germline CDR1 SGHTA, CDR2 FQGNSA.